A single sample is the source of the 19 T cell receptor beta chains below, sequenced in a study of graft-versus-host responses after intestinal transplantation. Libraries were prepared by immunoSEQ multiplex PCR; TCRdb keeps only in-frame clonotypes and omits some of them. This sample has roughly 99,000 clones, with 86% found just once. The material sequenced was PBMCs, taken 255 days after intestinal transplant. These receptors were collected from a human patient who received an intestinal transplant, so some T cells may come from the graft donor.

The chain joins TRBV19 to TRBJ2-1, with D possibly being TRBD1 (5 bases). The CDR3 extends over 14 amino acids. CDR1 LNHDA and CDR2 SQIVND come from the germline V gene (reference sequence). V lost 5 bases and J lost 8, with 16 bases in between. The CDR3 DNA sequence: TGTGCCAGTAGTCTAAAAGGCAGGGTTGATGAGCAGTTCTTC. This translates into CASSLKGRVDEQFF.

The rearrangement links TRBV25-1 to TRBJ2-5; a weak D match, TRBD1 (6 bases). Gene TRBJ2-7 matches the end of the DNA better, so the J call may be wrong. Per the germline V gene, CDR1 is MGHDK and CDR2 is SYGVNS. The CDR3 is 16 amino acids. Here the CDR3 DNA reads TGTGCCAGCAGTGTAGGGCAACAGGGCCAGACCTACGAGCAGTACTTC. It is translated as CASSVGQQGQTYEQYF.

This chain uses TRBV7-9 with TRBJ2-7, with D maybe TRBD1 (6 bases). Trimming took off 5 bases at V and 10 bases at J, with 12 bases between the two ends. CDR3 size: 11 residues. Germline V gene lookup returns CDR1 SEHNR and CDR2 FQNEAQ (reference sequence). CDR3 nucleotides: TGTGCCAGCAGCCAAGACAGGCAACAGTACTTC. It is translated as CASSQDRQQYF.

The CDR3: CSARDLDSQFF. DNA of the CDR3: TGCAGTGCTAGAGATCTGGACAGCCAGTTCTTC. The V call is TRBV20-1, the J call TRBJ1-2; tentative D call: TRBD1 (6 bases). TRBJ2-1 matches the DNA end more closely, so the J call is doubtful. This CDR3 spans 11 amino acids. Germline CDR1 DFQATT, CDR2 SNEGSKA (reference sequence).

This chain joins TRBV2 and TRBJ1-2, with TRBD1 identical over 8 bases. V shed 7 bases and J 7 bases; nucleotides not matched to a gene: 5. The CDR3 spans 12 residues. The germline gives CDR1 SNHLY, CDR2 FYNNEI. CDR3 nucleotide sequence: TGTGCCAGCATTCCAGGGGGCCGTGGCTACACCTTC. Translation: CASIPGGRGYTF.

This clone was detected only once. The rearrangement uses TRBV28 and TRBJ1-3, with D maybe TRBD1 (6 bases). The ends were cut back, 0 bases at V and 4 bases at J, with 16 bases in the middle. Germline CDR1 and CDR2: MDHEN and SYDVKM. The CDR3 totals 17 residues. The CDR3 DNA follows: TGTGCCAGCAGTTTATGGTCAGGGGCGGTAGCCGGAAACACCATATATTTT. It yields the protein CASSLWSGAVAGNTIYF.

V gene TRBV19 combines with J gene TRBJ2-3; D gene uncertain. The V gene lost 4 bases and the J gene lost 3 bases, with 11 bases spanning the gap. CDR1 is LNHDA, CDR2 SQIVND, per germline (reference sequence). This CDR3 has 14 residues. CDR3 protein: CASSNTGRTDTQYF. CDR3 coding DNA: TGTGCCAGTAGTAATACGGGCAGAACAGATACGCAGTATTTT.

The chain is built from TRBV28 and TRBJ1-1; the D is unclear. V was pared by 2 bases and J by 0 bases, with 1 base between. The CDR3 extends over 12 amino acids. From germline, CDR1 is MDHEN and CDR2 SYDVKM. The CDR3: CASSLLNTEAFF. CDR3 bases: TGTGCCAGCAGTTTACTGAACACTGAAGCTTTCTTT.

J is TRBJ1-4 and V is TRBV19, with D uncertain. The length of the CDR3 is 15 residues. In germline, CDR1 is LNHDA, CDR2 SQIVND (reference sequence). The V end lost 3 bases, the J end lost 0 bases, and 8 bases lay between the germline ends. The CDR3 region is CASSMAAATNEKLFF. CDR3 nucleotides: TGTGCCAGTAGTATGGCCGCTGCAACTAATGAAAAACTGTTTTTT.

This chain's CDR3 is CASSSGPGQYTIYF. As DNA, the CDR3 is TGCGCCAGCAGCTCTGGGCCAGGGCAGTACACCATATATTTT. The chain carries TRBV5-1 and TRBJ1-3; a possible D gene is TRBD1 (5 bases). V was clipped by 3 bases and J by 8 bases, with 15 bases between them. CDR1 SGHRS and CDR2 YFSETQ come from the germline V gene. The CDR3 runs to 14 residues.

This clone showed up just once. The chain uses TRBV6-6 and TRBJ2-2; D unclear. This CDR3 contains 16 residues. Trimming removed 2 bases at V and 1 base at J, with 11 bases between. The germline V gene encodes CDR1 MNHNY and CDR2 SVGAGI (reference sequence). In DNA form, the CDR3 reads TGTGCCAGCAGTTACCCCCCGACACAGAACACCGGGGAGCTGTTTTTT. This codes for CASSYPPTQNTGELFF.

V gene TRBV28 combines with J gene TRBJ2-7; 8 positions match TRBD1. V trimming: 7 bases; J trimming: 6 bases; junction bases outside the gene matches: 11. The CDR3 has 14 residues. The germline gives CDR1 MDHEN, CDR2 SYDVKM. CDR3 nucleotides: TGTGCCAGCACTCTTTCGGCCAGGGGGCGCGAGCAGTACTTC. Translated, it gives CASTLSARGREQYF. Variable domain in full (rest from reference TRBV28 and TRBJ2-7): DVKVTQSSRYLVKRTGEKVFLECVQDMDHENMFWYRQDPGLGLRLIYFSYDVKMKEKGDIPEGYSVSREKKERFSLILESASTNQTSMYLCASTLSARGREQYFGPGTRLTVT.

The CDR3 spells CASSDKDDSSYEQYF. Written as DNA, the CDR3 is TGTGCCAGCAGTGACAAAGATGACAGCTCCTACGAGCAGTACTTC. The chain couples TRBV6-1 to TRBJ2-7; D may be TRBD1 (5 bases). The CDR3 consists of 15 residues. Germline CDR1 MNHNS, CDR2 SASEGT. V shed 3 bases and J shed 0 bases, with 12 bases lying between them.

A single count supports this clone. The chain combines TRBV6-4 with TRBJ2-3; 8 nucleotides line up with TRBD2. This CDR3 spans 15 amino acids. J gave up 1 base and V 3 bases, and 3 bases lay outside the gene matches. CDR1 is MRHNA and CDR2 is SNTAGT in the germline V gene. This CDR3 is CASSESGGGTDTQYF. CDR3 in DNA: TGTGCCAGCAGTGAGTCCGGGGGGGGCACAGATACGCAGTATTTT.

In its sample, this clone is medium-sized. The rearrangement joins TRBV16 to TRBJ1-2, with a weak D call TRBD1 (5 bases). Germline CDR1 KGHSY, CDR2 FQNENV. The CDR3 has 14 amino acids. Trimming removed 4 bases from V and 3 bases from J, with 12 bases in between. The chain's CDR3 is CASSPGPLDYGYTF. The CDR3 DNA sequence: TGTGCCAGCAGCCCGGGACCGCTTGACTATGGCTACACCTTC.

V and J are TRBV10-3 and TRBJ2-7, with D perhaps TRBD2 (6 bases). Germline-derived CDR1 and CDR2 are ENHRY and SYGVKD. Trimming took off 8 bases at V and 2 bases at J, with 10 bases between the two ends. This CDR3 region has 12 residues. Here the CDR3 DNA reads TGTGCCATCGGTCCTAGCGCCTACGAGCAGTACTTC. Translated, it gives CAIGPSAYEQYF.

The chain uses TRBV6-5 and TRBJ2-7; perhaps D is TRBD1 or TRBD2 (5 bases each). The V end lost 6 bases, the J end lost 3 bases, and 18 bases lay between the germline ends. Germline values: CDR1 MNHEY, CDR2 SVGAGI. The CDR3 consists of 15 residues. The CDR3 reads CASRYRDATGYEQYF. The CDR3 bases are TGTGCCAGCAGATATCGGGACGCGACTGGCTACGAGCAGTACTTC.

The V and J genes are TRBV11-2 and TRBJ2-4; a weak D match, TRBD1 (6 bases). Germline CDR1 reads SGHAT; CDR2 reads FQNNGV. The V gene lost 5 bases and the J gene lost 8 bases, with 16 bases spanning the gap. The CDR3 sequence is 14 residues long. In DNA form, the CDR3 reads TGTGCCAGCAGCCAGACAGGCCTAGGGGACATTCAGTACTTC. It encodes CASSQTGLGDIQYF.

Points on this clone: One end of the junction does not line up with germline, which may come from a read error. The rearrangement uses TRBV7-7 and TRBJ2-3; 9 nucleotides line up with TRBD2. This CDR3 has 16 residues. In germline, CDR1 is SSHAT, CDR2 FNYEAQ (reference sequence). The CDR3 loop reads CASSLGRGGITDTQYF. The CDR3 bases are TGTGCTAGCAGCTTAGGGCGGGGGGGCATAACAGATACGCAGTATTTT. Combining the CDR3 with reference TRBV7-7 and TRBJ2-3 gives the whole variable domain GAGVSQSPRYKVTKRGQDVTLRCDPISSHATLYWYQQALGQGPEFLTYFNYEAQPDKSGLPSDRFSAERPEGSISTLTIQRTEQRDSAMYRCASSLGRGGITDTQYFGPGTRLTVL.